Presented here are 31 T cell receptor beta chains from one specimen sequenced in a study of T-cell reconstitution after alpha-beta-depleted transplantation in children. As it was prepared, the TCRbeta library received unique molecular identifiers. Each CDR3 protein gets one entry after TCRdb re-called the PCR reads with MiXCR. The table shows around 960,000 distinct CDR3 sequences, with roughly 29% occurring only once. The sample was PBMCs, mostly from graft donor cells, taken 360 days after TCRalphabeta/CD19-depleted stem cell transplant. The receptors here all came from a boy younger than two who had a stem cell transplant for SCID, so the T cells may come from the graft donor.

CDR3 DNA sequence: TGTGCCAGCAGCTTATTGCGGGGTGAGCAGTTCTTC. Its translation: CASSLLRGEQFF. The chain carries TRBV11-2 and TRBJ2-1; D might be TRBD2 (6 bases). Trimming took 2 bases from V and 9 from J, leaving 8 bases between them. The germline V gene has CDR1 SGHAT and CDR2 FQNNGV. This CDR3 is 12 amino acids long.

The chain carries TRBV12-3 or TRBV12-4 and TRBJ1-1, with D uncertain. Trimming cost V 3 bases and J 0 bases, with 8 bases left between them. The CDR3 runs 14 residues. For the CDR3, the DNA is TGTGCCAGCAGTTTGCAGACTATGAACACTGAAGCTTTCTTT. Protein: CASSLQTMNTEAFF.

The V call is TRBV12-3 or TRBV12-4, the J call TRBJ1-5; no firm D call. The CDR3 has 16 residues. Trimming cost V 0 bases and J 1 base, with 10 bases left between them. The CDR3 coding sequence is TGTGCCAGCAGTTTAGCGCGAGCCCCGAGCAATCAGCCCCAGCATTTT. Its translation: CASSLARAPSNQPQHF.

The rearrangement links TRBV6-5 to TRBJ2-2, with 8 positions matching TRBD1. CDR1 is MNHEY, CDR2 SVGAGI, per germline. The junction had 10 bases not matched to a gene; V was cut back by 4 bases and J by 6 bases. This CDR3 is built from 16 residues. CDR3 in amino acids: CASSSLGGQVSGELFF. CDR3 bases: TGTGCCAGCAGTTCACTGGGGGGACAGGTCTCCGGGGAGCTGTTTTTT.

About this clonotype itself: Sequence at one end of the junction differs from germline and may be a read error. This rearrangement joins TRBV20-1 to TRBJ1-4, with D possibly being TRBD1 (5 bases). Germline CDR1 and CDR2: DFQATT and SNEGSKA (reference sequence). The CDR3 has 17 amino acids. CDR3 loop: CCATPLRQTATNEKLFF. Here the CDR3 DNA reads TGCTGTGCTACCCCCCTTCGACAGACGGCAACTAATGAAAAACTGTTTTTT.

The sample holds a few counts of this clonotype. V gene TRBV4-1 combines with J gene TRBJ2-1; D is possibly TRBD2 (7 bases). V was cut by 1 base and J by 4 bases, with 20 bases left in between. CDR1 and CDR2 (germline): MGHRA, YSYEKL. This CDR3 contains 18 residues. The CDR3 coding sequence is TGCGCCAGCAGCCAAGCTCAGGGGAAGGGAGCGGGGTACAATGAGCAGTTCTTC. It encodes CASSQAQGKGAGYNEQFF.

The chain is built from TRBV12-3 or TRBV12-4 and TRBJ2-7; D unresolved. V gave up 5 bases and J gave up 3 bases, with 14 bases separating them. This CDR3 region has 14 residues. The CDR3 DNA follows: TGTGCCAGCAGTCATACCCTTTGGCGCTACGAGCAGTACTTC. As protein: CASSHTLWRYEQYF.

The chain links TRBV5-1 to TRBJ2-1; 10 bases are a match to TRBD1. Trimming took 0 bases from V and 7 from J; bases not matched to a gene: 10. CDR3 length: 17 amino acids. Germline V gene lookup returns CDR1 SGHRS and CDR2 YFSETQ. The CDR3 nucleotides read TGCGCCAGCAGCTTGGCTATAGACAGGGGGCGAAGGAATGAGCAGTTCTTC. Protein: CASSLAIDRGRRNEQFF.

This clonotype is a singleton in its sample. The CDR3 region is CASRVGRGTGELFF. In nucleotides, the CDR3 is TGTGCCAGCAGAGTCGGTCGCGGCACCGGGGAGCTGTTTTTT. V and J are TRBV7-2 and TRBJ2-2; D not certain. Trimming pared 6 bases from V and 4 bases from J, leaving 12 bases between. This CDR3 spans 14 amino acids. The germline V gene encodes CDR1 SGHTA and CDR2 FQGNSA. The variable domain in full, completed from reference TRBV7-2 and TRBJ2-2, reads GAGVSQSPSNKVTEKGKDVELRCDPISGHTALYWYRQSLGQGLEFLIYFQGNSAPDKSGLPSDRFSAERTGGSVSTLTIQRTQQEDSAVYLCASRVGRGTGELFFGEGSRLTVL.

This chain joins TRBV3-1 and TRBJ2-7; either TRBD1 or TRBD2 may fit D (5 bases each). Germline CDR1 and CDR2: LGHDT and YNNKEL (reference sequence). The CDR3 is 11 residues long. Trimming removed 3 bases at V and 5 bases at J, with 5 bases between. CDR3 coding DNA: TGTGCCAGCAGCCAGGGACACGAGCAGTACTTC. This encodes CASSQGHEQYF.

The V gene is TRBV7-6, the J gene TRBJ2-7; 7 bases line up with TRBD2. This CDR3 contains 15 residues. Trimming at V came to 5 bases and at J to 1 base, leaving 8 bases not matched to a gene. CDR1 SGHVS and CDR2 FNYEAQ come from the germline V gene. The chain's CDR3 is CASSPTWGGSYEQYF. In DNA, the CDR3 is TGTGCCAGCAGCCCAACATGGGGGGGTTCCTACGAGCAGTACTTC.

This clonotype came up many times. This rearrangement joins TRBV20-1 to TRBJ2-3; 11 nucleotides agree with TRBD2. Germline CDR1 is DFQATT and CDR2 is SNEGSKA (reference sequence). The V and J ends lost 4 bases and 1 base, in that order; junction bases with no gene match: 1. This CDR3 is built from 14 residues. The CDR3 DNA reads TGCAGTGCTACGACTAGCGGGGGCACAGATACGCAGTATTTT. Encoded protein: CSATTSGGTDTQYF.

This clonotype was seen only a few times. The chain carries TRBV20-1 and TRBJ2-2; 8 bases are shared with TRBD1. This CDR3 has 13 amino acids. Germline values: CDR1 DFQATT, CDR2 SNEGSKA (reference sequence). V dropped 5 bases and J dropped 6; count of bases not matched to a gene: 5. CDR3 DNA: TGCAGTGCTTGGCCCAGGGGGCCCGGGGAGCTGTTTTTT. Translated: CSAWPRGPGELFF.

This clonotype was observed a handful of times. V and J are TRBV20-1 and TRBJ2-5, with 11 bases lining up with TRBD2. The CDR3 has 15 residues. V gave up 2 bases and J gave up 2 bases; unmatched junction bases: 4. Germline V gene sequence: CDR1 DFQATT, CDR2 SNEGSKA (reference sequence). The CDR3 loop reads CSARRLAGTQETQYF. The CDR3 DNA follows: TGCAGTGCTAGACGACTAGCGGGGACACAAGAGACCCAGTACTTC.

This clonotype occurred a few times. The chain links TRBV15 to TRBJ2-3, with a possible D match to TRBD2 (5 bases). Trimming took 0 bases from V and 6 from J, leaving 13 bases between them. The CDR3 spans 15 residues. Germline CDR1 is LNHNV and CDR2 is YYDKDF (reference sequence). The CDR3 DNA reads as TGTGCCACCAGCAGAGATCCTACTAGAAAGGATACGCAGTATTTT. This encodes CATSRDPTRKDTQYF.

J is TRBJ2-7 and V is TRBV5-6; perhaps TRBD1 as D (5 bases). CDR3 length: 16 amino acids. Germline V gives CDR1 SGHDT, CDR2 YYEEEE. V shed 1 base and J shed 2 bases, with 16 bases lying between them. DNA of the CDR3: TGTGCCAGCAGCTTGAGGGGCGGAAGCGCTACCTACGAGCAGTACTTC. It is translated as CASSLRGGSATYEQYF.

The rearrangement links TRBV20-1 to TRBJ2-1; D might be TRBD1 or TRBD2, each matching 5 bases. This CDR3 is 15 amino acids long. CDR1 is DFQATT, CDR2 SNEGSKA, per germline (reference sequence). Trimming took 6 bases from V and 6 from J, leaving 21 bases between them. As DNA, the CDR3 is TGCAGTGCCTGGTTCCGGGACGGTTTGGGCAATGAGCAGTTCTTC. This translates into CSAWFRDGLGNEQFF.

Only a few counts were recorded for this clonotype. This rearrangement joins TRBV5-1 to TRBJ2-2, with TRBD1 as a possible D gene (6 bases). This CDR3 is 18 amino acids long. Germline values: CDR1 SGHRS, CDR2 YFSETQ. Deletions cut 5 bases from V and 2 bases from J, with 22 bases between. CDR3 DNA sequence: TGCGCCAGCAGACCCCAGGGGAGCGCCGGGACCAACACCGGGGAGCTGTTTTTT. Residues: CASRPQGSAGTNTGELFF.

This clonotype appeared once. This chain joins TRBV4-1 and TRBJ2-1, with 12 bases aligning to TRBD2. CDR3 size: 17 residues. The germline CDR1 and CDR2 sequences are MGHRA and YSYEKL. V shed 7 bases and J 0 bases; nucleotides not matched to a gene: 7. CDR3 residues: CASTASGGGSSYNEQFF. CDR3 nucleotide sequence: TGCGCCAGCACGGCTAGCGGGGGGGGGAGCTCCTACAATGAGCAGTTCTTC.

This clonotype has just a few counts. This chain joins TRBV29-1 and TRBJ1-3, with 8 positions matching TRBD1. Germline CDR1 SQVTM, CDR2 ANQGSEA. The V and J ends lost 6 bases and 0 bases, in that order; junction bases with no gene match: 1. This CDR3 is built from 13 residues. In DNA, the CDR3 is TGCAGCGTCACAGGGGGCTCTGGAAACACCATATATTTT. It specifies CSVTGGSGNTIYF. The whole variable domain, filled in from reference TRBV29-1 and TRBJ1-3, reads SAVISQKPSRDICQRGTSLTIQCQVDSQVTMMFWYRQQPGQSLTLIATANQGSEATYESGFVIDKFPISRPNLTFSTLTVSNMSPEDSSIYLCSVTGGSGNTIYFGEGSWLTVV.

This clonotype was seen ten or more times. The gene calls are TRBV12-3 or TRBV12-4 and TRBJ2-1, with 7 bases aligning to TRBD2. Trimming removed 6 bases from V and 6 bases from J; junction bases left unmatched: 5. The CDR3 totals 13 residues. CDR3 nucleotide sequence: TGTGCCAGCAGCAGGCTAGCGGTCAATGAGCAGTTCTTC. Amino acids: CASSRLAVNEQFF.

The chain has TRBV20-1 and TRBJ2-2, with 10 bases lining up with TRBD2. CDR1 and CDR2 (germline): DFQATT, SNEGSKA (reference sequence). The CDR3 has 15 amino acids. Trimming cost V 0 bases and J 7 bases; bases outside gene matches: 5. In DNA, the CDR3 is TGCAGTGCTAGAGATGACCTAGCGGGGGTCGGGGAGCTGTTTTTT. It yields the protein CSARDDLAGVGELFF.

The genes are TRBV7-8 and TRBJ2-5, with D possibly matching TRBD2 (5 bases). The CDR3 loop spans 17 amino acids. Trimming took off 1 base at V and 2 bases at J, with 17 bases between the two ends. Germline CDR1 is SGHVS and CDR2 is FQNEAQ. This CDR3 is CASSLGRVPTVQETQYF. The CDR3, as DNA: TGTGCCAGCAGCTTAGGGCGGGTCCCCACTGTGCAAGAGACCCAGTACTTC.

This clonotype has a handful of counts. The rearrangement links TRBV28 to TRBJ1-6; D gene unclear. The CDR3 runs 14 residues. V lost 3 bases and J lost 8, with 11 bases in between. Germline V lookup: CDR1 MDHEN, CDR2 SYDVKM. The chain's CDR3 is CASSLWQFYSPLHF. The CDR3 DNA reads as TGTGCCAGCAGTTTGTGGCAGTTCTATTCACCCCTCCACTTT. Variable domain in full (rest from reference TRBV28 and TRBJ1-6): DVKVTQSSRYLVKRTGEKVFLECVQDMDHENMFWYRQDPGLGLRLIYFSYDVKMKEKGDIPEGYSVSREKKERFSLILESASTNQTSMYLCASSLWQFYSPLHFGNGTRLTVT.

The chain is built from TRBV4-1 and TRBJ2-1; tentatively, D is TRBD1 (5 bases). The CDR3 is 17 amino acids. The V end lost 1 base, the J end lost 0 bases, and 13 bases lay between the germline ends. Germline loops: CDR1 MGHRA, CDR2 YSYEKL. The CDR3 DNA reads TGCGCCAGCAGCCAAGCGGACACTACAAGCTCCTACAATGAGCAGTTCTTC. This sequence encodes CASSQADTTSSYNEQFF.

This clonotype has more than one count but fewer than ten. The chain has TRBV12-3 or TRBV12-4 and TRBJ1-5, with D possibly matching TRBD1 (6 bases). The CDR3 extends over 16 amino acids. V was trimmed by 3 bases and J by 3 bases, leaving 15 bases between them. CDR3 loop: CASSFSLTGFNQPQHF. CDR3 nucleotide sequence: TGTGCCAGCAGTTTCTCATTGACAGGTTTCAATCAGCCCCAGCATTTT.

This CDR3 is CAISSQGVGQPQHF. The CDR3 region has the DNA TGTGCCATCAGTTCACAGGGGGTAGGTCAGCCCCAGCATTTT. The J gene is TRBJ1-5, the V gene TRBV10-3, with TRBD1 matching over 8 bases. V trimming: 5 bases; J trimming: 6 bases; junction bases outside the gene matches: 6. The CDR3 sequence is 14 residues long. Germline V lookup: CDR1 ENHRY, CDR2 SYGVKD.

The sample holds a few counts of this clonotype. This chain joins TRBV27 and TRBJ2-7; D is unresolved. The CDR3 totals 13 residues. Trimming removed 6 bases at V and 4 bases at J, with 13 bases between. From germline, CDR1 is MNHEY and CDR2 SMNVEV (reference sequence). DNA of the CDR3: TGTGCCAGCAGGCCGACAAACTGGTACGAGCAGTACTTC. This encodes CASRPTNWYEQYF.

The J gene is TRBJ2-2, the V gene TRBV10-3; 7 bases fit TRBD1. CDR1 is ENHRY, CDR2 SYGVKD, per germline. The CDR3 loop spans 15 amino acids. Trimming cost V 2 bases and J 2 bases; bases outside gene matches: 2. The CDR3 is CAISETGANTGELFF. CDR3 sequence (DNA): TGTGCCATCAGTGAGACAGGGGCAAACACCGGGGAGCTGTTTTTT.

The chain couples TRBV29-1 to TRBJ2-5; the match to TRBD2 covers 11 bases. CDR1 is SQVTM, CDR2 ANQGSEA, per germline. The trim removed 0 bases at V and 4 bases at J, leaving 4 bases unmatched. This CDR3 spans 15 amino acids. CDR3 sequence: CSVEDLGLAGETQYF. CDR3 bases: TGCAGCGTTGAAGATCTCGGACTAGCGGGAGAGACCCAGTACTTC.

The chain combines TRBV13 with TRBJ2-3, with 7 bases lining up with TRBD2. The CDR3 consists of 14 residues. Germline V gene lookup returns CDR1 PRHDT and CDR2 FYEKMQ (reference sequence). V dropped 4 bases and J dropped 8; count of bases not matched to a gene: 9. CDR3 bases: TGTGCCAGCAGCTCAGACGGGGGGAGAGGTACGCAGTATTTT. Translation gives CASSSDGGRGTQYF.